The 4 T cell receptor delta chains below come from one sample, sequenced in a study of gamma-delta chains in newborns, infants, children. TCRdb re-called the reads using CATT. The data contain around 6,200 delta-chain clones, about 2.7% of them singletons. Specimen: blood. The receptors were sampled from a child who was a newborn, infant or young child, either healthy, febrile or measles-vaccinated (not recorded which).

With respect to this clone: A much larger clone lies one base from this, so it may be a read error. Other nucleotide sequences from this sample produce the same CDR3. The rearrangement uses TRDV2 and TRDJ3, with a weak D call TRDD3 (6 bases). Germline V gene data show CDR1 as GEAIGNYY and CDR2 as EKD. The CDR3 contains 17 residues. The CDR3 DNA follows: TGTGCCTGCGACAGTACTGGGCGCTCCTGGGACACCCGACAGATGTTTTTC. Protein: CACDSTGRSWDTRQMFF.

In its sample, this clone was seen a few times. This may arise from a read error, as a much more abundant clone is one base away. At the DNA level, this CDR3 is encoded by other sequences in the same sample as well. The genes are TRDV2 and TRDJ1; D call uncertain. The V gene's germline CDR1 is GEAIGNYY and CDR2 EKD. CDR3 size: 13 residues. The DNA for the CDR3 is TGCGCCTGTGACACAATTGGGACCGATAAACTCATCTTT. This codes for CACDTIGTDKLIF.

This clone is medium-sized (0.01 to 0.1%) by share. A much larger clonotype is one base distant, so this may be a read error. Other DNA sequences of this sample code for an identical CDR3. The chain employs TRDV2 and TRDJ3; 9 bases align to TRDD3. The length of the CDR3 is 18 residues. Germline CDR1 GEAIGNYY, CDR2 EKD. V lost 0 bases to trimming and J lost 2 bases; unmatched junction nucleotides: 4. The CDR3 coding sequence is TGTGCCTGTGACACCGGGGGATACAGCGCCTGGGACACCCGACAGATGTTTTTC. Translation: CACDTGGYSAWDTRQMFF.

Sample share makes this clone medium-sized. The gene calls are TRDV2 and TRDJ3, with TRDD3 identical over 11 bases. The CDR3 has 19 amino acids. The V segment lost 0 bases and the J segment 2 bases; nucleotides outside the gene matches: 5. Germline V lookup: CDR1 GEAIGNYY, CDR2 EKD. DNA for the CDR3: TGTGCCTGTGACACCGTACTGGGGGATATCACCTGGGACACCCGACAGATGTTTTTC. This translates into CACDTVLGDITWDTRQMFF.